This T cell receptor beta chain appears in the sequencing data of a study of CD4 and CD8 cells across lung adenocarcinoma regions. This clonotype was seen only once. Samples came from patients with localized non-small cell lung adenocarcinoma. TCRdb passed the PCR reads through MiXCR, listing each CDR3 protein once. The table has about 20,000 distinct CDR3 sequences, around 59% seen once. The CDR3 loop spans 16 amino acids. Looked up from germline, CDR1 is LGHNA and CDR2 is YNFKEQ. V gene TRBV4-2 combines with J gene TRBJ2-3, with D tentatively TRBD1 (5 bases). The J call may be wrong; the DNA end is better matched by TRBJ1-5. This TCR was recovered from a female donor with lung adenocarcinoma. The CD4 and CD8 labels of this study may be unreliable. Sequencing was done on a sample of CD8+ T cells from the center of a lung tumor. The CDR3 region is CASSQEPGTSTDTQHF. The CDR3 nucleotides read TGTGCCAGCAGCCAAGAGCCAGGGACTAGCACAGATACGCAGCATTTT.